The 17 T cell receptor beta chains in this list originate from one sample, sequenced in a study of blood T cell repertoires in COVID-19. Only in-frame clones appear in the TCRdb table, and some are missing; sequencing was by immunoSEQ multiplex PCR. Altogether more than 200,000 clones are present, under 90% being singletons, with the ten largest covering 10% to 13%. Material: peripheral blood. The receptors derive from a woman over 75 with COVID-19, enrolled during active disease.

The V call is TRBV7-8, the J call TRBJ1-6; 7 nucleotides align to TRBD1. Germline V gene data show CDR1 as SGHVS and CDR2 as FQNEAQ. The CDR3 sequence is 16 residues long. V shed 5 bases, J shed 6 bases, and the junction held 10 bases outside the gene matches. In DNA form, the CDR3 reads TGTGCCAGCAGCCCGTTTAACCACAGGGGTAATTCACCCCTCCACTTT. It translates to CASSPFNHRGNSPLHF.

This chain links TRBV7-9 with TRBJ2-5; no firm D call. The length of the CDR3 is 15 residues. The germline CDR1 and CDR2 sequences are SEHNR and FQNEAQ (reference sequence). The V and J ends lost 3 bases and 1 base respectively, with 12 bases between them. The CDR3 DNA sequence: TGTGCCAGCAGCTTGTCAGGATTTGCCCAAGAGACCCAGTACTTC. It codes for CASSLSGFAQETQYF. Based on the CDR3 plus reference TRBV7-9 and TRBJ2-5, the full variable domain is DTGVSQNPRHKITKRGQNVTFRCDPISEHNRLYWYRQTLGQGPEFLTYFQNEAQLEKSRLLSDRFSAERPKGSFSTLEIQRTEQGDSAMYLCASSLSGFAQETQYFGPGTRLLVL.

For the CDR3, the DNA is TGTGCCAGCAGCTCCTATTATGGCTACACCTTC. The encoded protein is CASSSYYGYTF. The chain carries TRBV5-6 and TRBJ1-2; D is uncertain. Germline-derived CDR1 and CDR2 are SGHDT and YYEEEE. Trimming cost V 3 bases and J 5 bases, with 5 bases left between them. The CDR3 covers 11 residues.

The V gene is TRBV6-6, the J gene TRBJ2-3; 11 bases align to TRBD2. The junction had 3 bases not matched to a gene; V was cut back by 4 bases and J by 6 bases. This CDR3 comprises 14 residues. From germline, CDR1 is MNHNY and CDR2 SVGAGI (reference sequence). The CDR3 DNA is TGTGCCAGCAGTTTAGCGGGGGGGTGGGATACGCAGTATTTT. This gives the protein CASSLAGGWDTQYF.

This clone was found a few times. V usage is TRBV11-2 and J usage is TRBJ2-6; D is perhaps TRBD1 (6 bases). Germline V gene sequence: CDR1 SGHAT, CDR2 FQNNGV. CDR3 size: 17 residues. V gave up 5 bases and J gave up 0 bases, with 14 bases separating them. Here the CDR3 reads CASSLRGPSSGANVLTF. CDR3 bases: TGTGCCAGCAGCCTCAGGGGCCCTAGCTCTGGGGCCAACGTCCTGACTTTC.

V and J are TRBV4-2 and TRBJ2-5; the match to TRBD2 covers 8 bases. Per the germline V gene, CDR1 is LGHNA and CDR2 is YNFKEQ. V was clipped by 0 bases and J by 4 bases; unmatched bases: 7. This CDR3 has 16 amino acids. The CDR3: CASSQDPGLGSETQYF. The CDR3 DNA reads TGTGCCAGCAGCCAAGATCCGGGACTAGGGTCAGAGACCCAGTACTTC.

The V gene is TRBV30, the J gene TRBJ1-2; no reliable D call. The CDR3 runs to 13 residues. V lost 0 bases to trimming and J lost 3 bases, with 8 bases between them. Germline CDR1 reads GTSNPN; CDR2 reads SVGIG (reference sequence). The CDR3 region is CAWSVGGYYGYTF. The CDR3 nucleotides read TGTGCCTGGAGTGTGGGCGGGTACTATGGCTACACCTTC.

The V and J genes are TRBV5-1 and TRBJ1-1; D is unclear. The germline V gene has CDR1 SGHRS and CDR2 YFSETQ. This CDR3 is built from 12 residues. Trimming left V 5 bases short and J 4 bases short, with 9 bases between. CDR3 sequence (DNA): TGCGCCAGCAGTCCACCGAGCACTGAAGCTTTCTTT. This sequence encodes CASSPPSTEAFF.

In DNA, the CDR3 is TGTGCCAGCAGCCTGGGGGAGGACTTGCGGGGGAGCACAGATACGCAGTATTTT. This translates into CASSLGEDLRGSTDTQYF. This chain links TRBV5-4 with TRBJ2-3, with 7 bases that match TRBD2. CDR3 length: 18 amino acids. The germline CDR1 and CDR2 sequences are SGHNT and YYREEE (reference sequence). The V segment lost 4 bases and the J segment 0 bases; nucleotides outside the gene matches: 14.

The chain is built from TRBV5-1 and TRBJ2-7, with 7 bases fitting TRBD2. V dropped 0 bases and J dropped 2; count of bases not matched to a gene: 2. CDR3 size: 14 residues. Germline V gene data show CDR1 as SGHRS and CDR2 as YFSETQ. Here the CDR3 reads CASSLEGTTYEQYF. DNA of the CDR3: TGCGCCAGCAGCTTGGAGGGGACTACCTACGAGCAGTACTTC.

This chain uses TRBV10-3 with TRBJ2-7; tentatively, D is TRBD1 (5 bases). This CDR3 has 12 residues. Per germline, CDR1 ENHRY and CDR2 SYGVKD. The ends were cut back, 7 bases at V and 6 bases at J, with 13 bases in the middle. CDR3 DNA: TGTGCCATCACTGGGGCTTCGGGCGAGCAGTACGTC. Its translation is CAITGASGEQYV.

CDR3 in amino acids: CASSQSHGSGNTIYF. The CDR3 DNA sequence: TGCGCCAGCAGTCAATCGCACGGCTCTGGAAACACCATATATTTT. The V and J genes are TRBV23-1 and TRBJ1-3, with D unclear. TRBV23-1 is annotated as an ORF whose role is uncertain. The CDR3 extends over 15 amino acids. The ends were cut back, 0 bases at V and 0 bases at J, with 6 bases in the middle.

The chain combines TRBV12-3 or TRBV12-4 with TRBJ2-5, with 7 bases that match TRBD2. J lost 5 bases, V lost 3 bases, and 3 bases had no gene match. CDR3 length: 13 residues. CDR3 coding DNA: TGTGCCAGCAGTTTGCGGGGGAGCGAGACCCAGTACTTC. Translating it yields CASSLRGSETQYF.

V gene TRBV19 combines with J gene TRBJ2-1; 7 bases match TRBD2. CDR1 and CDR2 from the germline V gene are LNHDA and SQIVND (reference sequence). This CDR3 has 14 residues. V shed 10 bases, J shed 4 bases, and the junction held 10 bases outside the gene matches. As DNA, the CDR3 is TGTGCCACCCAGAGGGCACTAGCGTACAATGAGCAGTTCTTC. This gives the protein CATQRALAYNEQFF.

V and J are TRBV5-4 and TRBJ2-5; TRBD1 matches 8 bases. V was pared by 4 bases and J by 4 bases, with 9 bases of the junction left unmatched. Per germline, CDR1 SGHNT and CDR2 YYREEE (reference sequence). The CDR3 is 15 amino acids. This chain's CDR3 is CASSNVDRGGETQYF. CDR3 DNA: TGTGCCAGCAGCAATGTTGACAGGGGAGGAGAGACCCAGTACTTC.

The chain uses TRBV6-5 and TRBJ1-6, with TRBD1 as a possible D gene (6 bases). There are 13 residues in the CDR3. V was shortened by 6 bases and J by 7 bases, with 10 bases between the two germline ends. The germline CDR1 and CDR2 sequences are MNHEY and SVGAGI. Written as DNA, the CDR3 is TGTGCCAGCAGAAGGACAGCCAATTCACCCCTCCACTTT. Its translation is CASRRTANSPLHF.

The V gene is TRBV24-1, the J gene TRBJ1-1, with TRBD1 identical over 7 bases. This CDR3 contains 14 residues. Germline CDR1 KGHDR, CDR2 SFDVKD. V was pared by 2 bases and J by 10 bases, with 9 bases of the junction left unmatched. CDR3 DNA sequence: TGTGCCACCAGTGATTGGCAGGGGACAGTTGGAGCTTTCTTT. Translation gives CATSDWQGTVGAFF.